The present TCR beta chain was sequenced within a study of T-cell memory formation after mild COVID-19. On the study more broadly: Clusters of TCRs were largely donor specific.

About this clonotype: What it recognizes is unknown.

The CDR3 has 11 amino acids. V lost 7 bases, J lost 11 bases, and 14 bases lay in between. General study results and limits: Day 15 to 85 contracting clones showed balanced CD4/CD8; later expanders leaned CD4+. CD4+ contracting clones were found mainly in CM and EM, and CD8+ ones in EMRA. Some clones that responded turned up in pre-infection memory, which suggests that cross-reactive memory joined in.

TCRdb independently ran MiXCR on the 5' RACE reads; one entry per CDR3 protein. Altogether 200,000 to 250,000 distinct CDR3 sequences are present, about 10% being singletons, with the ten largest covering approximately 2.8%. This receptor was identified in a man younger than 30 who had mild COVID-19 (a few samples of this study predate the infection). Cell type and time point are not known. Sequencing was performed on PBMCs or a T cell subset sorted from them (not recorded which). V gene TRBV12-3 or TRBV12-4 combines with J gene TRBJ1-1; D perhaps matches TRBD1 (6 bases). The CDR3 is CASKYREGAFF. In DNA form, the CDR3 reads TGTGCCAGCAAGTACAGGGAAGGGGCTTTCTTT.